Shown below are 2 T cell receptor beta chains from a single sample sequenced in a study of CD8+CD57+ T cells in acquired aplastic anemia. Investigators profiled TCR beta VDJ and CDR3 from genomic DNA template. From the reads, TCRdb called clonotypes with MiXCR, one entry per CDR3 protein. This repertoire shows around 170,000 distinct CDR3 sequences, roughly half found once; its top ten account for over 7.5%. Individuals selected for sequencing had exhibited CD8+CD57+ cell expansion on flow cytometry. Sequencing was performed on sorted CD4+, CD8+, or CD8+CD57+ T cells (not recorded which) from PBMCs. These receptors all stem from a human donor with aplastic anemia.

The chain links TRBV24-1 to TRBJ2-7, with 7 nucleotides matching TRBD1. Germline V gene data show CDR1 as KGHDR and CDR2 as SFDVKD. The CDR3 is 16 amino acids. Germline trimming cut 4 bases from V and 1 base from J; bases unmatched to any gene: 9. The CDR3 DNA follows: TGTGCCACCAGTGACTCCGACAGGGTTGAATCCTACGAGCAGTACTTC. Its protein is CATSDSDRVESYEQYF.

V is TRBV2 and J is TRBJ2-7; weak D call: TRBD1 (6 bases). The V end lost 6 bases, the J end lost 2 bases, and 14 bases lay between the germline ends. CDR1 and CDR2 (germline): SNHLY, FYNNEI. The CDR3 covers 14 residues. CDR3 in amino acids: CASREHRDTYEQYF. CDR3 in DNA: TGTGCCAGCAGGGAACACAGGGATACCTACGAGCAGTACTTC.